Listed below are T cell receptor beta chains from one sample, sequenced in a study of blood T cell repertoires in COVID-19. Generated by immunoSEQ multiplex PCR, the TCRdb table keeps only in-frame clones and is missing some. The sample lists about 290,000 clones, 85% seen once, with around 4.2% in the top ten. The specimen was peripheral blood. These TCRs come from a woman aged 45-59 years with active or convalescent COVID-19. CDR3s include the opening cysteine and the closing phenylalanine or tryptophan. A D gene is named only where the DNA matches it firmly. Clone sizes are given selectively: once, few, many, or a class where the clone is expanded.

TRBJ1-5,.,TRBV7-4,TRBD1,TGTGCCAGCAGCGAGGACAGGGAGGCTAATCAGCCCCAGCATTTT,CASSEDREANQPQHF
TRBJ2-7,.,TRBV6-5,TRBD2,TGTGCCAGCAGTTACCCTGGACTAGTCCCATACGAGCAGTACTTC,CASSYPGLVPYEQYF
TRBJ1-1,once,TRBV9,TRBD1,TGTGCCAGCAGCGTAGAGGCCACAGGGGGTAGGTTAGCTTTCTTT,CASSVEATGGRLAFF
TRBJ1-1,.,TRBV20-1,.,TGCACCGGGGGGAGAGGTGAAGCTTTCTTT,CTGGRGEAFF
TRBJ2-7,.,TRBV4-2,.,TGTGCCAGCAGCCAAGGGGACATCAAGCTGTACGAGCAGTACTTC,CASSQGDIKLYEQYF
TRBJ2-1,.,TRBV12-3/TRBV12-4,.,TGTGCCAGCAGTTTCGGCGGGTACAATGAGCAGTTCTTC,CASSFGGYNEQFF
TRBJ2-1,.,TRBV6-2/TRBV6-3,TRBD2,TGTGCCAGCAGTTACTCGCTATTCGGACTAGCGGGCACAGAGCAGTTCTTC,CASSYSLFGLAGTEQFF
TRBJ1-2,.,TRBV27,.,TGTGCCAGCAGTTACAGTGCAGCTAACTATGGCTACACCTTC,CASSYSAANYGYTF
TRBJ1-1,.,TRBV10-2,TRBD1,TGCGCCATCTGGACAGGGGGGGCGAGTGAAGCTTTCTTT,CAIWTGGASEAFF
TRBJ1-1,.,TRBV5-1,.,TGCGCCAGCAGCCACTCGGGGGGGTTGAACACTGAAGCTTTCTTT,CASSHSGGLNTEAFF
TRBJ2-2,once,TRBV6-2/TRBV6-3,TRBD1,TGTGCCAGCAGCCGGACAGGGGCCGGGGAGCTGTTTTTT,CASSRTGAGELFF
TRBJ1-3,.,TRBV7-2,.,TGTGCCAGCAGCTTAGACAGGGCTGGAAACACCATATATTTT,CASSLDRAGNTIYF
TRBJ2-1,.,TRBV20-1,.,TGCAGTGCTAGTACGGGACTCCCTACCTACAATGAGCAGTTCTTC,CSASTGLPTYNEQFF
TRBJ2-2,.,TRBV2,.,TGTGCCAGCAGGGGGGCAGGGGGGCTCACCGGGGAGCTGTTTTTT,CASRGAGGLTGELFF
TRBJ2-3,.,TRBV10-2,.,TGCGCCAGCAGTGACGGTCGCACAGATACGCAGTATTTT,CASSDGRTDTQYF
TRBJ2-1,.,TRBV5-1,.,TGCGCCAGCAGCTTGGTCCCGGGAGAGTCCTACAATGAGCAGTTCTTC,CASSLVPGESYNEQFF
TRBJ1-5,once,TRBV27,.,TGTGCCAGCAGTCCACTAGTGGAGGGAAATCAGCCCCAGCATTTT,CASSPLVEGNQPQHF
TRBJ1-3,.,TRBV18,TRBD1,TGTGCCAGCTCACCACTCACCGTAGGACAGGGGACTGGAAACACCATATATTTT,CASSPLTVGQGTGNTIYF
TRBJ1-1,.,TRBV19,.,TGTGCCAGTAGCCGTCTAGGGAACACTGAAGCTTTCTTT,CASSRLGNTEAFF
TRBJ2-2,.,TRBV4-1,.,TGCGCCAGCAGCCAAGAAGATCGGCGGGCCAGCGGGGAGCTGTTTTTT,CASSQEDRRASGELFF
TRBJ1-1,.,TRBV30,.,TGTGCCTGGGCACCTGACAGAAGCTACACTGAAGCTTTCTTT,CAWAPDRSYTEAFF
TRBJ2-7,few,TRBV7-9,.,TGTGCCAGCAGCCGGACTAAGAGCTCCTACGAGCAGTACTTC,CASSRTKSSYEQYF
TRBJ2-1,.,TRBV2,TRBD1,TGTGCCAGTTCAATTGACAGGGGCCCATACAATGAGCAGTTCTTC,CASSIDRGPYNEQFF
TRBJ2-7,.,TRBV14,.,TGTGCCAGCAGCTCTGTCAGGGGGGTCAGTGAGCAGTACTTC,CASSSVRGVSEQYF
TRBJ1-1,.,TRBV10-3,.,TGTGCCATCAGGACCAGTCACCTAGGAACTGAAGCTTTCTTT,CAIRTSHLGTEAFF
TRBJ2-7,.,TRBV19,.,TGTGCCAGTAATGCCGGGGCGGGACCCTACGAGCAGTACTTC,CASNAGAGPYEQYF
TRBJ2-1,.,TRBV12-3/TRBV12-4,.,TGTGCCACCCTCCTCCGCAATGAGCAGTTCTTC,CATLLRNEQFF
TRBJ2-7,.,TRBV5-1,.,TGCGCCAGCAGCCTGGGCGGGGCTCCCGGCTCCTACGAGCAGTACTTC,CASSLGGAPGSYEQYF
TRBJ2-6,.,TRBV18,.,TGTGCCAGCTCACCACCGAACGTCCCGCCCGTCCGGGACACCTACTCTGGGGCCAACGTCCTGACTTTC,CASSPPNVPPVRDTYSGANVLTF
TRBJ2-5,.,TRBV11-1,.,TGTGCCAGCAGCTTAGTTCGCGAGGGGGGGGAGACCCAGTACTTC,CASSLVREGGETQYF
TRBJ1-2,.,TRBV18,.,TGTGCCAGCTCACCGCAAAGAGCTAACTATGGCTACACCTTC,CASSPQRANYGYTF
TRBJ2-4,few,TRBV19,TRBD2,TGTGCCAGTAGTCGACTAGCGGGAAATCTAGCCAAAAACATTCAGTACTTC,CASSRLAGNLAKNIQYF
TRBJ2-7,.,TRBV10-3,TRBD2,TGTGCCATCAGTCAAGGACTAGCGGGAGCCTACGAGCAGTACTTC,CAISQGLAGAYEQYF
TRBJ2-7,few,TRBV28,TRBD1,TGTGCCAGCAGTCGAACCGGGACAGGGGCCTACGAGCAGTACTTC,CASSRTGTGAYEQYF
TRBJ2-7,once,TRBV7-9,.,TGTGCCAGCAGCTTCCCCGCACGAGCATATTCCTACGAGCAGTACTTC,CASSFPARAYSYEQYF
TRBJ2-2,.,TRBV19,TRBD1,TGTGCCAGTAGTACCGCTGAGGACAGGCTCAACACCGGGGAGCTGTTTTTT,CASSTAEDRLNTGELFF
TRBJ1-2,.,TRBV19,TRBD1,TGTGCCAGTAGCCCGACAGGGGATGGCTACACCTTC,CASSPTGDGYTF